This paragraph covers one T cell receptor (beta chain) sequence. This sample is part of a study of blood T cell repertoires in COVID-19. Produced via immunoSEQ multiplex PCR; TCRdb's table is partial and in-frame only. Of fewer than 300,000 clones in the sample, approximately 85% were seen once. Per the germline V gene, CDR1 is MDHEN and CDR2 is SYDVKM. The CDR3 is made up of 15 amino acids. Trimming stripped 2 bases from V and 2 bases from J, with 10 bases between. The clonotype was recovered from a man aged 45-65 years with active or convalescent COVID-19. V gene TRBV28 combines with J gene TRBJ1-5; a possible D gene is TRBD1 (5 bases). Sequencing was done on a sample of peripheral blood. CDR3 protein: CASSLGGVGNQPQHF. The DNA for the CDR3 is TGTGCCAGCAGTTTAGGGGGGGTTGGCAATCAGCCCCAGCATTTT.